These 25 T cell receptor beta chains were sequenced from one sample in a study of T cells in localized non-small cell lung cancer. Measured with immunoSEQ multiplex PCR; TCRdb has only the in-frame clones, and not every one. The table has around 8,000 clones, 90% to 95% seen once. The material was peripheral blood mononuclear cells, obtained before any cancer treatment. These receptors were taken from a male donor at least 60 years old with stage II lung adenocarcinoma.

The rearrangement links TRBV9 to TRBJ2-5, with D hard to call. CDR1 and CDR2 (germline): SGDLS, YYNGEE. The V and J ends lost 0 bases and 1 base respectively, with 10 bases between them. This CDR3 spans 15 amino acids. In DNA form, the CDR3 reads TGTGCCAGCAGCGTAGCCGGCGCGCCCCAAGAGACCCAGTACTTC. This encodes CASSVAGAPQETQYF.

The chain recombines TRBV7-3 with TRBJ2-3; TRBD1 agrees at 11 bases. V was clipped by 5 bases and J by 5 bases; unmatched bases: 9. Germline V lookup: CDR1 SGHTA, CDR2 FQGTGA. This CDR3 is 16 amino acids long. CDR3 loop: CASSKDSGTGGDTQYF. Written as DNA, the CDR3 is TGTGCCAGCAGCAAAGATTCCGGGACAGGGGGAGATACGCAGTATTTT.

The chain combines TRBV6-5 with TRBJ1-6; the D is unclear. V dropped 5 bases and J dropped 13 bases, with 9 bases sitting between them. CDR1 and CDR2 from the germline V gene are MNHEY and SVGAGI. The CDR3 spans 11 residues. CDR3 residues: CASSEGMPLHF. DNA for the CDR3: TGTGCCAGCAGTGAAGGAATGCCCCTCCACTTT.

The chain links TRBV18 to TRBJ1-5; 11 bases line up with TRBD1. Germline CDR1 KGHSH, CDR2 LQKENI. Unmatched junction bases numbered 2, after V lost 5 bases and J lost 5 bases. This CDR3 comprises 14 residues. The CDR3 here is CASSGTGGDQPQHF. In DNA form, the CDR3 reads TGTGCCAGCTCAGGGACAGGGGGAGATCAGCCCCAGCATTTT.

The chain uses TRBV7-2 and TRBJ1-1; no reliable D call. The germline V gene encodes CDR1 SGHTA and CDR2 FQGNSA. Trimming took off 1 base at V and 5 bases at J, with 11 bases between the two ends. CDR3 length: 14 residues. In DNA, the CDR3 is TGTGCCAGCAGCTTAGGGGCGGTGGTAACTGAAGCTTTCTTT. Its protein is CASSLGAVVTEAFF. Together with reference TRBV7-2 and TRBJ1-1, the CDR3 gives the full variable domain: GAGVSQSPSNKVTEKGKDVELRCDPISGHTALYWYRQSLGQGLEFLIYFQGNSAPDKSGLPSDRFSAERTGGSVSTLTIQRTQQEDSAVYLCASSLGAVVTEAFFGQGTRLTVV.

The genes are TRBV5-4 and TRBJ1-1; no clear D. Germline V gives CDR1 SGHNT, CDR2 YYREEE (reference sequence). Trimming left V 4 bases short and J 4 bases short, with 20 bases between. The CDR3 is 16 residues long. The CDR3 loop reads CASSLDGITTSTEAFF. Here the CDR3 DNA reads TGTGCCAGCAGCCTGGACGGGATAACTACGAGCACTGAAGCTTTCTTT.

The chain has TRBV9 and TRBJ2-3; D is perhaps TRBD2 (6 bases). CDR3 length equals 16 residues. Germline V gene lookup returns CDR1 SGDLS and CDR2 YYNGEE. The V end lost 3 bases, the J end lost 4 bases, and 18 bases lay between the germline ends. The CDR3 region has the DNA TGTGCCAGCAGCGGAAGTGGCGGGGTGGGGGCAGATACGCAGTATTTT. As protein: CASSGSGGVGADTQYF.

The V call is TRBV9, the J call TRBJ1-2, with D perhaps TRBD1 (6 bases). Per germline, CDR1 SGDLS and CDR2 YYNGEE. V was clipped by 1 base and J by 6 bases, with 13 bases between them. This CDR3 comprises 14 residues. The CDR3 is CASSVRGTGDGYTF. The CDR3 DNA reads as TGTGCCAGCAGCGTAAGGGGGACGGGGGATGGCTACACCTTC.

This chain connects TRBV10-3 to TRBJ1-6; D perhaps matches TRBD1 (5 bases). Trimming took off 11 bases at V and 8 bases at J, with 16 bases between the two ends. This CDR3 has 13 amino acids. Germline V gene sequence: CDR1 ENHRY, CDR2 SYGVKD. CDR3 region: CALSRALDSPLHF. The CDR3 DNA is TGTGCCCTATCCAGGGCGCTCGATTCACCCCTCCACTTT.

The chain joins TRBV5-5 to TRBJ2-1; D unclear. CDR1 and CDR2 (germline): SGHKS, YYEKEE (reference sequence). V lost 4 bases to trimming and J lost 0 bases, with 11 bases between them. The CDR3 is made up of 15 amino acids. Written as DNA, the CDR3 is TGTGCCAGCAGCCCGGACCGGAGCTCCTACAATGAGCAGTTCTTC. This gives the protein CASSPDRSSYNEQFF.

The rearrangement links TRBV5-1 to TRBJ1-5, with D maybe TRBD1 (6 bases). CDR3 size: 15 residues. From germline, CDR1 is SGHRS and CDR2 YFSETQ. The V end was cut by 4 bases, the J end by 4 bases, with 15 bases between. The CDR3 sequence is CASSLDGGQNQPQHF. CDR3 sequence (DNA): TGCGCCAGCAGCCTAGACGGGGGGCAGAATCAGCCCCAGCATTTT.

The chain carries TRBV5-8 and TRBJ2-7, with D tentatively TRBD1 (6 bases). Germline lookup yields CDR1 SGHTS and CDR2 YDEGEE. V was shortened by 1 base and J by 5 bases, with 13 bases between the two germline ends. The CDR3 is 14 residues long. CDR3 sequence reads: CASSLYAGVDEQYF. The CDR3 coding sequence is TGTGCCAGCAGCTTGTATGCAGGGGTGGACGAGCAGTACTTC.

This chain joins TRBV27 and TRBJ2-3; maybe TRBD1 (6 bases). This CDR3 is built from 14 residues. V was pared by 4 bases and J by 3 bases, with 11 bases between. In germline, CDR1 is MNHEY, CDR2 SMNVEV (reference sequence). CDR3 sequence: CASSSQGSTDTQYF. Written as DNA, the CDR3 is TGTGCCAGCAGTTCACAGGGTTCGACAGATACGCAGTATTTT.

The V call is TRBV7-9, the J call TRBJ1-5; D not resolved. Per the germline V gene, CDR1 is SEHNR and CDR2 is FQNEAQ (reference sequence). The CDR3 consists of 13 residues. Trimming shortened V by 3 bases and J by 7 bases, and 10 bases separated the two germline ends. The CDR3 reads CASSLSSGQPQHF. CDR3 nucleotide sequence: TGTGCCAGCAGCTTGTCCTCTGGACAGCCCCAGCATTTT.

This chain links TRBV7-9 with TRBJ2-5; 10 nucleotides line up with TRBD1. The length of the CDR3 is 16 residues. Unmatched junction bases numbered 11, after V lost 6 bases and J lost 4 bases. Germline V gene lookup returns CDR1 SEHNR and CDR2 FQNEAQ (reference sequence). The CDR3 DNA sequence: TGTGCCAGCAGTCGTTTTCGACAGGGGGCACGAGAGACCCAGTACTTC. Translated, it gives CASSRFRQGARETQYF. Complete variable domain (other parts from reference TRBV7-9 and TRBJ2-5): DTGVSQNPRHKITKRGQNVTFRCDPISEHNRLYWYRQTLGQGPEFLTYFQNEAQLEKSRLLSDRFSAERPKGSFSTLEIQRTEQGDSAMYLCASSRFRQGARETQYFGPGTRLLVL.

CDR3 protein: CASSKSGTALNYGYTF. DNA of the CDR3: TGTGCCAGCAGCAAGAGCGGGACAGCCTTAAACTATGGCTACACCTTC. The chain uses TRBV9 and TRBJ1-2, with 7 bases matching TRBD1. The CDR3 is 16 residues long. Germline-derived CDR1 and CDR2 are SGDLS and YYNGEE. V dropped 4 bases and J dropped 2; count of bases not matched to a gene: 11.

V gene TRBV5-1 combines with J gene TRBJ1-1; no definite D call. The V end was cut by 3 bases, the J end by 7 bases, with 16 bases between. The germline gives CDR1 SGHRS, CDR2 YFSETQ. This CDR3 has 14 amino acids. CDR3 sequence: CASSSVAEQYEAFF. The CDR3 DNA sequence: TGCGCCAGCAGCTCGGTGGCGGAGCAGTATGAAGCTTTCTTT.

The V and J genes are TRBV11-2 and TRBJ2-1, with 8 bases aligning to TRBD1. Trimming removed 6 bases from V and 2 bases from J; junction bases left unmatched: 6. Germline V gene data show CDR1 as SGHAT and CDR2 as FQNNGV. The CDR3 has 15 amino acids. The CDR3 reads CASSSTGVTYNEQFF. CDR3 DNA sequence: TGTGCCAGCAGTTCGACAGGGGTCACCTACAATGAGCAGTTCTTC.

The chain is built from TRBV5-4 and TRBJ2-3; D gene ambiguous. Germline V gene lookup returns CDR1 SGHNT and CDR2 YYREEE (reference sequence). The CDR3 runs to 12 residues. Trimming pared 2 bases from V and 5 bases from J, leaving 6 bases between. CDR3 in DNA: TGTGCCAGCAGCTTCGACCGAGATACGCAGTATTTT. Translated, it gives CASSFDRDTQYF.

The chain carries TRBV19 and TRBJ1-2; no firm D call. Trimming removed 7 bases at V and 6 bases at J, with 12 bases between. Germline values: CDR1 LNHDA, CDR2 SQIVND (reference sequence). The CDR3 is made up of 12 amino acids. In DNA, the CDR3 is TGTGCCAGTAATACCGTTGGGGATGGCTACACCTTC. Amino acids: CASNTVGDGYTF.

This rearrangement joins TRBV18 to TRBJ2-1; the D gene is possibly TRBD1 (5 bases). The CDR3 is made up of 13 amino acids. The ends were cut back, 3 bases at V and 5 bases at J, with 8 bases in the middle. Germline values: CDR1 KGHSH, CDR2 LQKENI. This chain's CDR3 is CASSPPGHNEQFF. CDR3 nucleotides: TGTGCCAGCTCACCCCCAGGGCACAATGAGCAGTTCTTC.

This sequence joins TRBV7-6 and TRBJ2-3; D ambiguous. Germline loops: CDR1 SGHVS, CDR2 FNYEAQ. The V and J ends lost 5 bases and 3 bases respectively, with 15 bases between them. The CDR3 length is 15 residues. CDR3 nucleotides: TGTGCCAGCAGCCCGCGGACCGTAGGTACAGATACGCAGTATTTT. It encodes CASSPRTVGTDTQYF.

The V and J genes are TRBV18 and TRBJ1-5; D possibly corresponds to TRBD1 (5 bases). CDR1 is KGHSH and CDR2 is LQKENI in the germline V gene. The V and J ends lost 5 bases and 0 bases respectively, with 8 bases between them. This CDR3 comprises 14 residues. CDR3 protein: CASSGTVSNQPQHF. CDR3 sequence (DNA): TGTGCCAGCTCAGGGACGGTTAGCAATCAGCCCCAGCATTTT. Drawing the rest from reference TRBV18 and TRBJ1-5, the complete variable domain is NAGVMQNPRHLVRRRGQEARLRCSPMKGHSHVYWYRQLPEEGLKFMVYLQKENIIDESGMPKERFSAEFPKEGPSILRIQQVVRGDSAAYFCASSGTVSNQPQHFGDGTRLSIL.

A note on this clone: Other DNA sequences of this sample code for an identical CDR3. The rearrangement joins TRBV7-2 to TRBJ2-2; TRBD2 matches at 9 bases. Germline V CDR1 and CDR2: SGHTA, FQGNSA. The CDR3 has 16 amino acids. The V gene end was trimmed by 3 bases and the J gene end by 6 bases; junction bases not matched to a gene: 8. The CDR3 sequence: CASSFLSGGRAGELFF. CDR3 DNA: TGTGCCAGCAGCTTCCTGAGCGGGGGGCGGGCCGGGGAGCTGTTTTTT.

This clone has only one observation. V usage is TRBV5-4 and J usage is TRBJ2-5; either TRBD1 or TRBD2 may supply D (5 bases each). CDR1 is SGHNT and CDR2 is YYREEE in the germline V gene (reference sequence). With 0 bases removed from V and 0 bases from J, the gap between germline ends came to 12 bases. The CDR3 extends over 16 amino acids. This CDR3 reads CASSLDPGPNQETQYF. The DNA for the CDR3 is TGTGCCAGCAGCTTGGACCCGGGACCTAACCAAGAGACCCAGTACTTC. Filled out from reference TRBV5-4 and TRBJ2-5, the complete variable domain reads ETGVTQSPTHLIKTRGQQVTLRCSSQSGHNTVSWYQQALGQGPQFIFQYYREEENGRGNFPPRFSGLQFPNYSSELNVNALELDDSALYLCASSLDPGPNQETQYFGPGTRLLVL.